This T cell receptor beta chain was recovered during a study of blood T cell repertoires in COVID-19. Looking at the study overall: Specimens from acute and convalescent COVID-19 originated in the United States, Italy and Spain. In each case, the material was cDNA or gDNA derived from T cells, B-cell-depleted T cells, or PBMCs.

In Seattle, patients joined the study during active infection and were tracked longitudinally. The CDR3 contains 11 residues. V gave up 5 bases and J gave up 4 bases, with 9 bases separating them. Per germline, CDR1 DFQATT and CDR2 SNEGSKA (reference sequence). Authors' analysis steps: Amplification with reference gene primers provided the estimates of nucleated cell counts. Sequenced by immunoSEQ multiplex PCR; TCRdb stores in-frame clones only, minus some. V, J and clone size are those of that table, while D and trimming were read from the DNA. Here the sample spans tens of thousands of clones, roughly 88% being singletons.

The chain has TRBV20-1 and TRBJ2-7, with D perhaps matching TRBD1 (5 bases). The receptor comes from a man aged 45 to 65 with COVID-19, enrolled during active disease. The source material was peripheral blood. In DNA, the CDR3 is TGCAGTGCTGAAGACAGTTACGAGCAGTACTTC. Translating gives CSAEDSYEQYF.